A selection of T cell receptor beta chains follows, all from one sample in a study of blood T cell repertoires in COVID-19. TCRdb's table, derived via immunoSEQ multiplex PCR, lists solely in-frame clones and lacks some. The sample yields a few hundred thousand clones, less than 90% seen once. Sequenced material: PBMCs or T cells enriched from blood (not recorded which). Source of these receptors: a woman aged 45 to 65 who had recovered from COVID-19. Both conserved end residues are part of each CDR3. A D gene is named only where the DNA matches it firmly. The listing skips clone size in some rows; elsewhere it reads once, few, many or a size class.

j_gene,v_gene,abundance,d_gene,CDR3nt,CDR3aa
TRBJ1-2,TRBV18,-,-,TGTGCCAGCTCACCCCAGGTAGCTAACTATGGCTACACCTTC,CASSPQVANYGYTF
TRBJ1-6,TRBV6-5,-,-,TGTGCCAGCAGCCCCGGGGGGAACGGTTCACCCCTCCACTTT,CASSPGGNGSPLHF
TRBJ1-5,TRBV30,-,-,TGTGCCTGGAGTTTGGCCAGAACATCTCAGCCCCAGCATTTT,CAWSLARTSQPQHF
TRBJ2-5,TRBV19,-,TRBD2,TGTGCCAGTAGTAGCGGACTAGTCGGGACCCAGTACTTC,CASSSGLVGTQYF
TRBJ2-3,TRBV30,-,-,TGTGCCTGGAGTATAACAGGGGGGGCAGATACGCAGTATTTT,CAWSITGGADTQYF
TRBJ1-5,TRBV6-2/TRBV6-3,-,TRBD1,TGTGCCAGCAGTTGGAGCTCTTCAGGGGGTAATCAGCCCCAGCATTTT,CASSWSSSGGNQPQHF
TRBJ1-5,TRBV7-8,-,-,TGTGCCAGCAGCTTAGCCTGGACAGACAATCAGCCCCAGCATTTT,CASSLAWTDNQPQHF
TRBJ2-1,TRBV7-2,-,TRBD2,TGTGCCAGCAGCAATAGCGGGATCTACAATGAGCAGTTCTTC,CASSNSGIYNEQFF
TRBJ1-5,TRBV18,-,TRBD1,TGTGCCAGCTCATTAAACGGACAGGGGGCAGGTCAGCCCCAGCATTTT,CASSLNGQGAGQPQHF
TRBJ2-7,TRBV5-1,many,TRBD2,TGCGCCAGCAGCCCCAGGCCCCTAACTAGCGGGGACTACGAGCAGTACTTC,CASSPRPLTSGDYEQYF
TRBJ1-2,TRBV3-1/TRBV3-2,-,-,TGTGCCAGCAGCCAAGATGGTGCCGGGATCAACTATGGCTACACCTTC,CASSQDGAGINYGYTF
TRBJ2-5,TRBV4-1,-,-,TGCGCCAGCAGCCTACTAGGGGGAGAGACCCAGTACTTC,CASSLLGGETQYF
TRBJ1-1,TRBV19,-,-,TGTGCCAGTAGTATAAACGGGGGGACTGAAGCTTTCTTT,CASSINGGTEAFF
TRBJ1-2,TRBV5-1,-,TRBD1,TGCGCCAGCAGCTTCACAGGGGGCGCAGTCCCTAATGGCTACACCTTC,CASSFTGGAVPNGYTF
TRBJ1-2,TRBV11-2,-,-,TGTGCCAGCAGATCCGGACACTTCTCCGGCTACACCTTC,CASRSGHFSGYTF
TRBJ2-4,TRBV11-2,-,-,TGTGCCAGCAGCTTAGATCCCCTCCCCCCAGGGGTCAAAAACATTCAGTACTTC,CASSLDPLPPGVKNIQYF
TRBJ1-4,TRBV5-1,-,-,TGCGCCAGCAGCTTCTATACAGGGTATGAAAAACTGTTTTTT,CASSFYTGYEKLFF
TRBJ1-2,TRBV7-2,-,TRBD1,TGTGCCAGCAGCTCGGGACAGAGCCTACCTTTTAACTATGGCTACACCTTC,CASSSGQSLPFNYGYTF
TRBJ2-3,TRBV11-2,-,TRBD1,TGTGCCAGCAGCACAGGGGTGGTTAATACGCAGTATTTT,CASSTGVVNTQYF